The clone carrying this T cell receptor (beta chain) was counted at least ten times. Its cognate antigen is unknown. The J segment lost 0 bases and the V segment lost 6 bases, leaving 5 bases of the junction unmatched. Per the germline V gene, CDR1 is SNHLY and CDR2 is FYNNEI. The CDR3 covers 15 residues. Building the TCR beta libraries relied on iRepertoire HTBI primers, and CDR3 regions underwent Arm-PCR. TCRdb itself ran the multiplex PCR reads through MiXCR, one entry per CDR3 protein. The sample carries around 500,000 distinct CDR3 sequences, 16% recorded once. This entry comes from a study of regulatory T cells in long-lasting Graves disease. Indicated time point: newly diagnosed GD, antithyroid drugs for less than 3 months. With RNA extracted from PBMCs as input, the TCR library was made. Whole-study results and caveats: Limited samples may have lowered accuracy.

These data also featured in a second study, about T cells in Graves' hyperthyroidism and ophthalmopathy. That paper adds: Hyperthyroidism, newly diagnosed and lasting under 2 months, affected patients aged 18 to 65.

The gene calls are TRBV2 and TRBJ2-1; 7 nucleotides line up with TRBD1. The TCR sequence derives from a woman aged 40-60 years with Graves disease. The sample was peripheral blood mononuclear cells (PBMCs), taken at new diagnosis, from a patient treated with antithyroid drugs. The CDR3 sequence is CASSLRDSSYNEQFF. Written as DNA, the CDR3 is TGTGCCAGCAGCCTCCGGGACAGCTCCTACAATGAGCAGTTCTTC.